Listed here is a single T cell receptor beta chain. The antigen this receptor binds is unknown. The input lacks base qualities; no much larger clone sits a single base away. The donors were healthy, HIV-negative adults who had no recently reported acute infections or vaccinations. Only Caucasian adults living in Nashville, Tennessee, USA were represented among the donors. CD4+ T cells were enriched by magnetic negative selection; naive cells were then positively selected on CD45RA, and the negative fraction formed the memory subset. Blood was collected by leukapheresis, and PBMCs were isolated by Ficoll-Histopaque density gradient centrifugation and then cryopreserved in liquid nitrogen vapor phase. Purity and quantity of every magnetically sorted T cell population were checked by analytical flow cytometry. From each sorted fraction, genomic DNA was isolated and quantified by UV absorbance on a Nanodrop 2000c.

This sample is drawn from a study of shared clonotypes between healthy human individuals (dated by TCRdb to about 2020). General notes on the study: Two women and a few men aged 18 to 49 years were included in the cohort. Leukapheresis yielded between about 0.85 and 10 billion PBMCs per donor. To estimate repertoire size and how much clonotypes are shared between individuals, the study performed deep sequencing of blood TCR repertoires from a handful of healthy adults. Different laboratories and diverse techniques were used to prepare libraries and sequence TCR repertoires, to increase sequencing depth and limit assay-specific biases. For each donor, CD4 naive and CD4 memory were each given three plates, CD8 naive was given two plates, and CD8 memory was given one plate.

The germline ends are 15 bases apart after V is trimmed by 3 bases and J by 7 bases. The CDR3 covers 14 residues, taking in both the cysteine and the phenylalanine. Of all the DNA, just the CDR3 is kept, 42 bases in frame from base 1. CDR1 and CDR2, per the germline V gene (reference sequence), are LNHNV and YYDKDF. Summary of the overall study and its limitations: Because the study included only a small number of donors, the genetic and exposure-history diversity represented was limited. Naive subsets generally had larger estimated clonotype richness than memory subsets did. Pairwise subsampling indicated that sequencing depth was expected to affect the degree of clonotype sharing among donors. Across several donors, approximately 5% of naive CD4, roughly 3.3% of naive CD8, under 2.5% of memory CD4, and 0.3% to 0.45% of memory CD8 clonotypes were shared. Only blood was sampled, and tissue TCR repertoires likely differ from those in blood. Incomplete sequencing was indicated by rarefaction of sorted-subset datasets, despite the large sequencing depth. Compared with non-shared clonotypes, clonotypes shared by all four sorted-subset donors had higher generation probabilities.

Using the deep immunoSEQ assay, TCR CDR3 regions were amplified from genomic DNA by multiplex PCR. For each cell subset, the extracted genomic DNA was distributed evenly across all wells of several immunoSEQ 96-well plates, and each plate served as one replicate. For sorted subsets, 150 to 200 ng genomic DNA, equal to tens of thousands of T cell genomes, was loaded into each replicate PCR. Purified libraries were quantified with a Qubit 3.0 fluorometer, sized on a Bioanalyzer 2100, and re-quantified with the KAPA Library Quantification kit. Every immunoSEQ 96-well plate was sequenced on a separate single-read 150-cycle Illumina NextSeq 550 flow cell. In the paper's pipeline: Because the immunoSEQ output included only junctional sequences and no quality scores, the filtering could not be the same as the filtering used for full-length reads. Sequences were annotated with PyIR, a Python wrapper for IgBLAST v1.9, and V/J genes and CDR3 were assigned using IMGT germline references. Reads with weak V/J assignments (E-value above 1e-6), missing CDR3, stop codons, out-of-frame junctions, or ambiguous translated residues were removed. V3J clonotypes were defined as sequences sharing the same inferred V gene, J gene, and CDR3 amino acid sequence. The percentage overlap between two repertoires was calculated by dividing the number of shared unique clonotypes by the size of the smaller repertoire. RTK rarefaction, the Chao1 estimator, and Recon v2.1 estimates of unobserved clonotypes were used to assess repertoire richness. Generation probabilities for all TCRbeta clonotypes obtained by the gDNA method from several donors were computed using OLGA. This is the immuneACCESS table as TCRdb keeps it, with only in-frame sequences that have V and J called. A part of the clones is gone; compared with another copy, unresolved V genes explain less than half, and the rest is unexplained. The V and J calls and clone size were taken over from that table, and D and trimming were inferred from the DNA. The table for this sample lists 2 million to 3 million clones; around 90% of them were counted only once. 0.11% to 0.15% of the sample rests with the top ten.

The receptor's source is a man aged 18-30 years in good health. What was sequenced was naive CD4+ T cells sorted from blood. According to the study, the label for this sample's cell subset or site signals: CD45RA+ positively selected. Here the chain combines TRBV15 and TRBJ2-5, with no confident D gene call. The bases are TGTGCCACCAGCAGGGTCGGAGCATCAGGGACCCAGTACTTC. This encodes CATSRVGASGTQYF. The reference TRBV15 and TRBJ2-5 proteins fill in what lies around the CDR3, so the full variable domain reads DAMVIQNPRYQVTQFGKPVTLSCSQTLNHNVMYWYQQKSSQAPKLLFHYYDKDFNNEADTPDNFQSRRPNTSFCFLDIRSPGLGDTAMYLCATSRVGASGTQYFGPGTRLLVL.